The clone carrying this T cell receptor (beta chain) was counted many times. What it binds is unknown. In germline, CDR1 is MNHEY, CDR2 SVGEGT. This CDR3 has 14 amino acids. J lost 4 bases, V lost 1 base, and 2 bases had no gene match. RNA transcripts were the template for amplifying TCR beta CDR3 regions. The TCR CDR3 first-round RT-PCR relied on the HTBI primer set. TCRdb analysed the multiplex PCR reads with MiXCR anew, one entry per CDR3 protein. In the table there are hundreds of thousands of distinct CDR3 sequences, under 15% of which are singletons. Exclusion of a patient resulted from uncontrolled infection, other autoimmune disease, pregnancy or lactation. Orbital computed tomography and thyroid ultrasound, together with serum TRAb and thyroxine and clinical symptoms, were used for diagnoses. This sample stems from a study of T cells in Graves' hyperthyroidism and ophthalmopathy. Study information: Peripheral blood was taken when the disease was first diagnosed, before any treatment began.

Notes on the study in general: From stable hyperthyroidism, ophthalmopathy was set apart by a 13 V-J model.

This chain connects TRBV6-2 or TRBV6-3 to TRBJ1-1, with 8 positions matching TRBD1. The origin of this receptor is a woman aged 18-29 years with Graves' hyperthyroidism. Sequenced: blood. The CDR3 is CASSYYRGSTEAFF. Here the CDR3 DNA reads TGTGCCAGCAGTTACTACAGGGGGAGCACTGAAGCTTTCTTT.